This T cell receptor (beta chain) was sequenced during a study of blood T cell repertoires in COVID-19. The wider study: Italy, Spain and the United States were the sources of the convalescent and acute COVID-19 samples. Sources were T cells, B-cell-depleted T cells, or PBMCs; the material itself was cDNA or gDNA.

As handled by the study authors: Reference gene primer amplification gave nucleated cell count estimates. The method was immunoSEQ multiplex PCR; TCRdb's version includes in-frame clones alone and lacks a portion of them. The V and J calls and clone size were taken over from that table, and D and trimming were inferred from the DNA. The sample lists tens of thousands of clones; roughly 87% were seen once. This sequence originates from an older man in a cohort sampled during active COVID-19. Material for sequencing was peripheral blood.

CDR3 region: CASSSQGSGELFF. The CDR3 bases are TGTGCCAGCAGTTCACAGGGCTCCGGGGAGCTGTTTTTT. This chain uses TRBV12-3 or TRBV12-4 with TRBJ2-2; a weak D match, TRBD1 (6 bases). The CDR3 has 13 residues. With 4 bases removed from V and 6 bases from J, the gap between germline ends came to 9 bases.